Shown below are 10 T cell receptor beta chains from a single sample sequenced in a study of siplizumab effects on memory and regulatory T cells. Profiled with immunoSEQ multiplex PCR; TCRdb holds only in-frame clones, not every one. This sample has about 52,000 clones, with about 97% found just once. The specimen was naive CD4+ T cells sorted from blood. Every receptor here comes from a human donor in good health.

V gene TRBV18 combines with J gene TRBJ2-5, with 8 nucleotides matching TRBD2. The J segment lost 5 bases and the V segment lost 4 bases, leaving 6 bases of the junction unmatched. CDR3 length: 14 residues. In germline, CDR1 is KGHSH, CDR2 LQKENI. CDR3 bases: TGTGCCAGCTCACGAGGACTAGCAGCTGAGACCCAGTACTTC. It codes for CASSRGLAAETQYF.

J is TRBJ2-7 and V is TRBV30; the D call may be TRBD1 or TRBD2 (5 bases each). CDR1 and CDR2 from the germline V gene are GTSNPN and SVGIG (reference sequence). Trimming removed 5 bases at V and 4 bases at J, with 9 bases between. This CDR3 region has 11 residues. The CDR3 DNA reads TGTGCCTGGGGGGACCGGTACGAGCAGTACTTC. This sequence encodes CAWGDRYEQYF.

The chain is built from TRBV19 and TRBJ1-5; maybe TRBD1 (5 bases). The CDR3 has 12 amino acids. Between the trimmed V and J ends, which lost 7 bases and 7 bases, there was a span of 11 bases. Germline CDR1 is LNHDA and CDR2 is SQIVND (reference sequence). CDR3 protein: CASTDQGQPQHF. For the CDR3, the DNA is TGTGCCAGTACTGACCAGGGCCAGCCCCAGCATTTT.

V is TRBV7-2 and J is TRBJ1-1; TRBD1 matches at 8 bases. Per germline, CDR1 SGHTA and CDR2 FQGNSA. The CDR3 totals 14 residues. V was clipped by 5 bases and J by 9 bases; unmatched bases: 11. The CDR3 loop reads CASSPSIGQGKAFF. The CDR3 coding sequence is TGTGCCAGCAGCCCCTCAATCGGACAGGGAAAAGCTTTCTTT. Full variable domain (rest looked up from reference TRBV7-2 and TRBJ1-1): GAGVSQSPSNKVTEKGKDVELRCDPISGHTALYWYRQSLGQGLEFLIYFQGNSAPDKSGLPSDRFSAERTGGSVSTLTIQRTQQEDSAVYLCASSPSIGQGKAFFGQGTRLTVV.

V usage is TRBV30 and J usage is TRBJ2-1, with D possibly matching TRBD1 (5 bases). Trimming removed 3 bases at V and 2 bases at J, with 11 bases between. In germline, CDR1 is GTSNPN, CDR2 SVGIG (reference sequence). This CDR3 contains 14 residues. The CDR3 bases are TGTGCCTGGAGCCCGGTAGGGGCCTACAATGAGCAGTTCTTC. It yields the protein CAWSPVGAYNEQFF.

This chain connects TRBV5-4 to TRBJ2-7; 9 bases are a match to TRBD1. The germline V gene has CDR1 SGHNT and CDR2 YYREEE (reference sequence). The junction had 8 bases not matched to a gene; V was cut back by 1 base and J by 6 bases. This CDR3 is built from 15 residues. DNA of the CDR3: TGTGCCAGCAGCTTGAGAGGGACAGGGCTGGGCGAGCAGTACTTC. Protein sequence: CASSLRGTGLGEQYF.

The genes are TRBV4-1 and TRBJ1-1, with D tentatively TRBD1 (5 bases). Germline lookup yields CDR1 MGHRA and CDR2 YSYEKL. V was pared by 7 bases and J by 10 bases, with 19 bases between. CDR3 size: 13 residues. Written as DNA, the CDR3 is TGCGCCAGCATGAACGTGGGGGGGACCGTAGCTTTCTTT. It is translated as CASMNVGGTVAFF.

The chain carries TRBV4-1 and TRBJ1-1; D is undetermined. CDR1 and CDR2 (germline): MGHRA, YSYEKL. V was cut by 2 bases and J by 2 bases, with 9 bases left in between. The CDR3 length is 14 residues. CDR3 DNA: TGCGCCAGCAGCCAATCGGGCCTAAACACTGAAGCTTTCTTT. Translation gives CASSQSGLNTEAFF.

This chain uses TRBV6-6 with TRBJ1-5; no firm D call. CDR3 length: 14 residues. Per germline, CDR1 MNHNY and CDR2 SVGAGI (reference sequence). V dropped 6 bases and J dropped 6 bases, with 15 bases sitting between them. The CDR3 DNA reads TGTGCCAGCAGCCCCGGCCCCGCCACTCAGCCCCAGCATTTT. As protein: CASSPGPATQPQHF.

The V and J genes are TRBV30 and TRBJ2-4; D perhaps matches TRBD2 (7 bases). The CDR3 runs 15 residues. V was pared by 0 bases and J by 8 bases, with 17 bases between. In germline, CDR1 is GTSNPN, CDR2 SVGIG (reference sequence). The CDR3 sequence: CAWSVRGADSDIQYF. The CDR3 bases are TGTGCCTGGAGTGTACGGGGGGCAGATTCGGACATTCAGTACTTC. The entire variable domain, with the rest obtained from reference TRBV30 and TRBJ2-4, is as follows: SQTIHQWPATLVQPVGSPLSLECTVEGTSNPNLYWYRQAAGRGLQLLFYSVGIGQISSEVPQNLSASRPQDRQFILSSKKLLLSDSGFYLCAWSVRGADSDIQYFGAGTRLSVL.